This section outlines one T cell receptor beta chain sequence together with its context. Original processing methods: Reference gene primer amplification in the assay estimated nucleated cell counts. Clones were sequenced by immunoSEQ multiplex PCR, and TCRdb holds only the in-frame ones, with some missing. The DNA was the basis for D and trimming; V, J and clone size are from that table. The data show about 230,000 clones, 70% to 90% seen once. The sample belongs to a study of blood T cell repertoires in COVID-19. Study as a whole: Acute and convalescent COVID-19 samples came from the United States, Italy and Spain. Sample material is recorded as cDNA or gDNA derived from T cells, B-cell-depleted T cells, or PBMCs.

Germline-derived CDR1 and CDR2 are PRHDT and FYEKMQ (reference sequence). Trimming cost V 8 bases and J 7 bases, with 15 bases left between them. The CDR3 is 13 residues long. The sequenced material came from peripheral blood. The sequence came from a woman between 18 and 30 years old who had recovered from COVID-19. The V gene is TRBV13, the J gene TRBJ2-1; D is uncertain. The CDR3 DNA reads TGTGCCAGCGGCCCTCCCCTCGTGAATGAGCAGTTCTTC. Translated: CASGPPLVNEQFF.